The TCR beta chain under discussion was sequenced for a study of T cell responses to AZD1222 COVID-19 vaccine (dated by TCRdb to about 2021). Describing the broader study: Because spike-specific TCR depth and breadth did not differ between the two schedules, AZD1222 recipients who got a second dose at roughly 4 weeks were pooled with those who got a second dose at roughly 12 weeks. A total of under 250 trial participants underwent TCR sequencing, of whom 207 had received two doses of AZD1222 and 26 had received two doses of the MenACWY control vaccine. Trial participants were enrolled by age into 18-55, 56-69 and 70-plus year subgroups, with roughly 160, 29 and 62 TCR-sequenced participants respectively. General conclusions and limits of the study: Reportedly, close to half of the unique spike-specific TCRs recognized epitopes lying outside the regions that are mutated in the B.1.351 and B.1.1.7 variants. CD4 TCRs associated with the vaccine covered the entire spike protein, and the dominant responses were in regions 160-218 and 743-854. The 56-69-year group was small, and its depth increase did not reach significance, likely because of low power. Because no day 14 peak-response samples were available, the repertoires could be characterized only after the peak T cell response. Only five to seven AZD1222 recipients were SARS-CoV-2 seropositive at baseline, limiting conclusions about previously exposed vaccinees. After two AZD1222 doses, both the breadth and the depth of spike-specific TCRs were significantly higher than at day 0 and than in MenACWY recipients. Participants were mostly white British, with more females than males. The authors suggested clonal diversity may have been underestimated.

The meaning of the sample's time point label: baseline before first vaccination. The vaccinee samples were drawn from two UK trials, COV001 and COV002, one of which was a single-blind randomized controlled phase 2/3 trial testing AZD1222 (ChAdOx1 nCoV-19) in healthy adults. For TCRbeta chain sequencing, PBMC samples were collected from trial participants at day 0 and at day 28 after the second dose. The CDR3 regions of human TCRbeta chains were subjected to immunosequencing. The paper's data handling went like this. Repertoire TCRs were matched against a reference library of SARS-CoV-2-specific TCRs generated with the MIRA antigen-specificity platform. Breadth was defined as the fraction of unique TCRs that were SARS-CoV-2-associated, and depth was defined as the fraction of total T cells that were SARS-CoV-2-associated. Using the MIRA data, each spike-specific TCR was assigned both to the spike region to which the TCR was reactive and to a CD4 or CD8 class. Log10-transformed breadth and depth values were compared by one-way ANOVA with Sidak's multiple comparisons tests. In its TCRdb copy, this immuneACCESS table keeps in-frame sequences only and misses some clones. Where compared with another copy, unresolved V genes explain less than half of these, and the others have no known cause. For V, J and clone size, that table is used; D and trimming come from the DNA. In this sample the table shows 150,000 or so clones, 89% of which occur a single time. Clones ranked in the top ten supply about 6% of the sample.

CDR1 is given as SGHTA and CDR2 as FQGTGA, both from the germline V gene. V loses 1 base, J loses 6 bases, and the germline ends lie 14 bases apart. The CDR3 covers 15 residues, taking in both the cysteine and the phenylalanine. The entry retains the CDR3 DNA only, 45 bases that are in frame from base 1. A remark on this clone: Which antigen it targets is not known. No much larger clone is present one base from it, and per-base qualities are unavailable.

This TCR was recovered from an adult in good health. The rearranged segments are TRBV7-3 and TRBJ2-3; the D gene could be either TRBD1 or TRBD2, each agreeing at 5 bases. Here the sequenced sample was peripheral blood, taken on day 0 of AZD1222 vaccination. The DNA is TGTGCCAGCAGCTTAATCGGGACCCTCGATGATACGCAGTATTTT. It encodes CASSLIGTLDDTQYF.